This T cell receptor beta chain was sequenced during a study of regulatory T cells in long-lasting Graves disease. Study as a whole: Persistent cases took antithyroid drugs over 5 years and stayed TSH receptor antibody positive.

With respect to this clonotype: Its antigen remains unknown. One junction end disagrees with the germline gene, perhaps due to a read error.

Germline CDR1 and CDR2: LGHDT and YNNKEL (reference sequence). This CDR3 region has 15 residues. According to the study, TCR beta libraries were built with iRepertoire HTBI primers and CDR3-region Arm-PCR. TCRdb fed the multiplex PCR reads into MiXCR, producing one record per CDR3 protein. The sample holds 450,000 or so distinct CDR3 sequences; less than 25% are singletons and the top ten take 7% to 10%. As to time point: persistent/refractory GD, antithyroid drugs over 5 years with positive TRAb. RNA extracted from PBMCs served as the sequencing template. From an endocrinology department in Xi'an, China, came the patients. Whole-study results and caveats: Whereas about a thousand public clonotypes were shared by new patients, persistent patients shared more, at some 3,000. Newly diagnosed disease favored TRBV20-1 and TRBJ2-1 over persistent disease.

The sequence came from a female donor with Graves disease. The chain uses TRBV3-1 and TRBJ1-4, with no clear D. The sample consisted of peripheral blood mononuclear cells (PBMCs), taken when the disease was refractory, from a patient treated with antithyroid drugs. Written as DNA, the CDR3 is TGTACCAGCACCACAAGAGGTGTCCCGGATGAAAAACTGTTTTTT. It encodes CTSTTRGVPDEKLFF.